A single sample gave rise to the 22 T cell receptor beta chains below, sequenced in a study of cytomegalovirus exposure and HLA in healthy donors. Using immunoSEQ multiplex PCR, the repertoire was profiled, and TCRdb retains in-frame clones only, with some absent. The sample records roughly 240,000 clones, 80% to 90% being singletons. The sample was PBMCs. The source is a man aged 18 to 29 in good health and CMV-seronegative.

The rearrangement uses TRBV6-5 and TRBJ2-7, with 11 bases that match TRBD1. Germline values: CDR1 MNHEY, CDR2 SVGAGI. J lost 2 bases, V lost 2 bases, and 2 bases had no gene match. This CDR3 contains 15 residues. This CDR3 is CASSYRDRGTYEQYF. CDR3 nucleotides: TGTGCCAGCAGTTACCGGGACAGGGGGACCTACGAGCAGTACTTC.

This clone was picked up one time. V and J are TRBV7-8 and TRBJ2-3; TRBD2 matches at 8 bases. This CDR3 has 15 amino acids. V lost 5 bases, J lost 3 bases, and 7 bases stayed unmatched. CDR1 and CDR2 from the germline V gene are SGHVS and FQNEAQ. The CDR3 DNA follows: TGTGCCAGCAGCACCGGACTAGCAGAAACAGATACGCAGTATTTT. This gives the protein CASSTGLAETDTQYF.

The V gene is TRBV28, the J gene TRBJ2-7; tentatively, D is TRBD1 (7 bases). CDR1 and CDR2 (germline): MDHEN, SYDVKM. The CDR3 length is 15 residues. Trimming cost V 4 bases and J 4 bases, with 17 bases left between them. The CDR3 DNA reads TGTGCCAGCAGTTCCTCGGTCAGGGGGGCGTACGAGCAGTACTTC. As protein: CASSSSVRGAYEQYF.

The chain uses TRBV9 and TRBJ2-1; 8 bases align to TRBD2. Germline lookup yields CDR1 SGDLS and CDR2 YYNGEE. The length of the CDR3 is 14 residues. J gave up 8 bases and V 2 bases, and 6 bases lay outside the gene matches. CDR3 sequence (DNA): TGTGCCAGCAGCGTCACGGGGGGGCAGGATGAGCAGTTCTTC. Translating gives CASSVTGGQDEQFF. Full variable domain (rest looked up from reference TRBV9 and TRBJ2-1): DSGVTQTPKHLITATGQRVTLRCSPRSGDLSVYWYQQSLDQGLQFLIQYYNGEERAKGNILERFSAQQFPDLHSELNLSSLELGDSALYFCASSVTGGQDEQFFGPGTRLTVL.

J is TRBJ1-2 and V is TRBV7-8; D is ambiguous. Trimming removed 3 bases at V and 1 base at J, with 6 bases between. Germline CDR1 SGHVS, CDR2 FQNEAQ. The CDR3 totals 13 residues. CDR3 loop: CASSFTVNYGYTF. The DNA for the CDR3 is TGTGCCAGCAGCTTCACAGTTAACTATGGCTACACCTTC. Full variable domain (outside the CDR3, taken from reference TRBV7-8 and TRBJ1-2): GAGVSQSPRYKVAKRGQDVALRCDPISGHVSLFWYQQALGQGPEFLTYFQNEAQLDKSGLPSDRFFAERPEGSVSTLKIQRTQQEDSAVYLCASSFTVNYGYTFGSGTRLTVV.

The chain has TRBV9 and TRBJ2-7; 8 nucleotides agree with TRBD2. J lost 0 bases, V lost 3 bases, and 5 bases had no gene match. The CDR3 spans 15 residues. From germline, CDR1 is SGDLS and CDR2 YYNGEE. Here the CDR3 DNA reads TGTGCCAGCAGCGCAGCTAGCGGGTACTCCTACGAGCAGTACTTC. Its protein is CASSAASGYSYEQYF. Full variable domain (rest looked up from reference TRBV9 and TRBJ2-7): DSGVTQTPKHLITATGQRVTLRCSPRSGDLSVYWYQQSLDQGLQFLIQYYNGEERAKGNILERFSAQQFPDLHSELNLSSLELGDSALYFCASSAASGYSYEQYFGPGTRLTVT.

The chain recombines TRBV11-2 with TRBJ2-7, with D perhaps matching TRBD2 (6 bases). From germline, CDR1 is SGHAT and CDR2 FQNNGV. The CDR3 is 15 residues long. Trimming removed 5 bases from V and 2 bases from J, with 16 bases in between. CDR3 sequence reads: CASSGTSLYPYEQYF. In DNA form, the CDR3 reads TGTGCCAGCAGCGGTACTAGCCTCTATCCCTACGAGCAGTACTTC.

The V call is TRBV2, the J call TRBJ2-1; tentatively, D is TRBD1 (5 bases). The CDR3 has 15 residues. Germline V CDR1 and CDR2: SNHLY, FYNNEI. Trimming stripped 6 bases from V and 5 bases from J, with 17 bases between. CDR3 loop: CASSEWQGRNNEQFF. The CDR3, as DNA: TGTGCCAGCAGCGAGTGGCAGGGCCGAAACAATGAGCAGTTCTTC.

The J gene is TRBJ2-7, the V gene TRBV7-2; D ambiguous. CDR1 and CDR2 from the germline V gene are SGHTA and FQGNSA. The length of the CDR3 is 15 residues. The V and J ends lost 5 bases and 3 bases respectively, with 17 bases between them. In nucleotides, the CDR3 is TGTGCCAGCAGCCGCGGCGCGCAGTTTCTCTACGAGCAGTACTTC. Translated: CASSRGAQFLYEQYF.

The chain couples TRBV13 to TRBJ2-2, with D uncertain. This CDR3 has 14 amino acids. V lost 0 bases and J lost 5, with 7 bases in between. From germline, CDR1 is PRHDT and CDR2 FYEKMQ (reference sequence). The CDR3 coding sequence is TGTGCCAGCAGCTTAGGGGTCGGGACCGGGGAGCTGTTTTTT. This sequence encodes CASSLGVGTGELFF.

The DNA for the CDR3 is TGTGCCAGCAGTCCGTCCACAGATACGCAGTATTTT. This codes for CASSPSTDTQYF. The chain combines TRBV2 with TRBJ2-3; no firm D call. The V end was cut by 5 bases, the J end by 2 bases, with 5 bases between. The CDR3 sequence is 12 residues long. Germline CDR1 and CDR2: SNHLY and FYNNEI.

The chain recombines TRBV5-4 with TRBJ2-1; 9 bases line up with TRBD2. V was clipped by 5 bases and J by 7 bases; unmatched bases: 13. Per the germline V gene, CDR1 is SGHNT and CDR2 is YYREEE (reference sequence). The CDR3 spans 16 residues. CDR3 protein: CASRMLGGGRANEQFF. The CDR3 DNA reads as TGTGCCAGCAGAATGCTAGGGGGCGGGAGGGCTAATGAGCAGTTCTTC.

This clone was picked up one time. The sample contains more than one DNA sequence encoding this CDR3. The CDR3 loop reads CASSLGTSHNEQFF. CDR3 sequence (DNA): TGTGCCAGCAGCTTGGGGACTAGTCACAATGAGCAGTTCTTC. V and J are TRBV7-3 and TRBJ2-1; 8 bases are shared with TRBD2. Germline CDR1 SGHTA, CDR2 FQGTGA. This CDR3 is 14 amino acids long. V lost 3 bases to trimming and J lost 5 bases; unmatched junction nucleotides: 3.

J is TRBJ1-2 and V is TRBV5-1; 10 nucleotides align to TRBD1. Trimming cost V 4 bases and J 2 bases; bases outside gene matches: 8. Germline V lookup: CDR1 SGHRS, CDR2 YFSETQ. This CDR3 comprises 16 residues. CDR3 loop: CASSPGRQGANYGYTF. CDR3 DNA: TGCGCCAGCAGCCCGGGTAGACAGGGGGCAAACTATGGCTACACCTTC.

This clone was seen a handful of times. One junction end disagrees with the germline gene, perhaps due to a read error. The J gene is TRBJ1-2, the V gene TRBV7-2; D gene uncertain. Germline V lookup: CDR1 SGHTA, CDR2 FQGNSA. The CDR3 is 8 residues long. CDR3 bases: TGTGCCAGCAGCCCCGGTGCCTTC. Amino acids: CASSPGAF.

V is TRBV11-2 and J is TRBJ2-7; tentative D call: TRBD2 (6 bases). The CDR3 consists of 15 residues. Germline CDR1 and CDR2: SGHAT and FQNNGV. V was trimmed by 1 base and J by 0 bases, leaving 10 bases between them. The CDR3 loop is CASSLVVGSSYEQYF. CDR3 bases: TGTGCCAGCAGCTTAGTAGTCGGGAGCTCCTACGAGCAGTACTTC.

This clone was detected many times. The chain employs TRBV12-5 and TRBJ2-7; 15 bases fit TRBD2. Germline CDR1 LGHNT, CDR2 FRNRAP. The CDR3 sequence is 20 residues long. V lost 5 bases to trimming and J lost 4 bases; unmatched junction nucleotides: 18. The CDR3 DNA sequence: TGTGCTAGTGGTCCACAACGGGGACTAGCGGGGGGTTACCCCTTTTACGAGCAGTACTTC. Its translation is CASGPQRGLAGGYPFYEQYF.

This rearrangement joins TRBV28 to TRBJ2-7; the match to TRBD1 covers 7 bases. CDR3 length equals 16 residues. Germline CDR1 MDHEN, CDR2 SYDVKM. J gave up 4 bases and V 4 bases, and 13 bases lay outside the gene matches. The DNA for the CDR3 is TGTGCCAGCAGTTCCACGGACAGGTCCCCTAGTTACGAGCAGTACTTC. It encodes CASSSTDRSPSYEQYF.

The V call is TRBV4-2, the J call TRBJ2-7, with TRBD2 matching over 7 bases. Trimming cost V 2 bases and J 2 bases; bases outside gene matches: 6. Germline V lookup: CDR1 LGHNA, CDR2 YNFKEQ. The CDR3 extends over 15 amino acids. CDR3 sequence (DNA): TGTGCCAGCAGCCAATCCCTAGCGGAAGCCTACGAGCAGTACTTC. This translates into CASSQSLAEAYEQYF.

CDR3 coding DNA: TGTGCCAGCGTTACTAGCGGGAGTGTCAACGAGCAGTACTTC. Protein product: CASVTSGSVNEQYF. The chain joins TRBV28 to TRBJ2-7, with 11 positions matching TRBD2. The CDR3 spans 14 residues. Trimming cost V 8 bases and J 5 bases; bases outside gene matches: 8. The V gene's germline CDR1 is MDHEN and CDR2 SYDVKM.

The CDR3 sequence is CAWTPMGERGRGYTF. The DNA for the CDR3 is TGTGCCTGGACCCCTATGGGTGAACGGGGTAGGGGCTACACCTTC. The rearrangement links TRBV30 to TRBJ1-2; D uncertain. Germline values: CDR1 GTSNPN, CDR2 SVGIG (reference sequence). The V end was cut by 4 bases, the J end by 8 bases, with 23 bases between. This CDR3 is built from 15 residues.

The V and J genes are TRBV18 and TRBJ1-2, with TRBD1 matching 9 bases. The CDR3 has 15 residues. Germline CDR1 is KGHSH and CDR2 is LQKENI. V lost 0 bases to trimming and J lost 7 bases; unmatched junction nucleotides: 6. DNA for the CDR3: TGTGCCAGCTCACCACCAAACAGGGGGCTCCCTGGCTACACCTTC. Protein product: CASSPPNRGLPGYTF.